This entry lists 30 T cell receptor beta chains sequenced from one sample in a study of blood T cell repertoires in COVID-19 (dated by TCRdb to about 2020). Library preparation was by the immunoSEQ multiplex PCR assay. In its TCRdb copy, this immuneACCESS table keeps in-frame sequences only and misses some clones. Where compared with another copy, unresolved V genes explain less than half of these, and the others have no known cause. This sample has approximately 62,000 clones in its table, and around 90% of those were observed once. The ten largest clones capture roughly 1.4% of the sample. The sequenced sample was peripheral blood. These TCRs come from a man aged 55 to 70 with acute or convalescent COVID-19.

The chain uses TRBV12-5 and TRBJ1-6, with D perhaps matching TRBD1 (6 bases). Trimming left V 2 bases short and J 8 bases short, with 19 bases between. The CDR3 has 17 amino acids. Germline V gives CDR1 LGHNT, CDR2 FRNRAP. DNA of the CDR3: TGTGCTAGTGGTTTGCCGCGAGGTGGGACAAGAGATTCACCCCTCCACTTT. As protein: CASGLPRGGTRDSPLHF.

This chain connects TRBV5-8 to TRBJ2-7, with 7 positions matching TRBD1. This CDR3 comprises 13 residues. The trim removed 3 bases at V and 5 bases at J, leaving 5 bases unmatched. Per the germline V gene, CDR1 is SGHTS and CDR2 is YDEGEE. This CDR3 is CASSSKGTDEQYF. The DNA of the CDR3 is TGTGCCAGCAGCTCAAAAGGGACAGACGAGCAGTACTTC.

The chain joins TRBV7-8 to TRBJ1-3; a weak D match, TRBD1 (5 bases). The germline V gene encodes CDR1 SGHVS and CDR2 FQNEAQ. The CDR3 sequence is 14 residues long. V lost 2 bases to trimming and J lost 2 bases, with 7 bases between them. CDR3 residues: CASSLRGAGNTIYF. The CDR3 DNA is TGTGCCAGCAGCTTAAGGGGTGCTGGAAACACCATATATTTT.

The CDR3 sequence: CASSPRDGGIGTQYF. The CDR3 coding sequence is TGTGCCAGCAGCCCTAGAGACGGCGGGATAGGGACCCAGTACTTC. The chain employs TRBV7-8 and TRBJ2-5; possibly TRBD2 for D (6 bases). The CDR3 length is 15 residues. Deletions cut 5 bases from V and 7 bases from J, with 20 bases between. Germline lookup yields CDR1 SGHVS and CDR2 FQNEAQ. The full variable domain, in which reference TRBV7-8 and TRBJ2-5 provide the parts outside the CDR3, is GAGVSQSPRYKVAKRGQDVALRCDPISGHVSLFWYQQALGQGPEFLTYFQNEAQLDKSGLPSDRFFAERPEGSVSTLKIQRTQQEDSAVYLCASSPRDGGIGTQYFGPGTRLLVL.

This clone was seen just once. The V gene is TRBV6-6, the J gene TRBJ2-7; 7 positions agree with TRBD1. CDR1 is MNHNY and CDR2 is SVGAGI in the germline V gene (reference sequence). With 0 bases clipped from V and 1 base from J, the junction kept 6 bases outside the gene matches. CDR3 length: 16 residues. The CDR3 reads CASSYSSWGQSYEQYF. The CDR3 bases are TGTGCCAGCAGTTACTCGAGTTGGGGACAGTCCTACGAGCAGTACTTC.

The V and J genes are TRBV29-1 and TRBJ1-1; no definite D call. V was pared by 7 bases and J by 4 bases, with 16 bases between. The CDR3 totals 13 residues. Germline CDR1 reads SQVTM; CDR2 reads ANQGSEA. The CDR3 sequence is CSGEDGRGTEAFF. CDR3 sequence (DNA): TGCAGCGGGGAGGATGGTCGGGGCACTGAAGCTTTCTTT. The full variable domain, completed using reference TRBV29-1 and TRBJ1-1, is SAVISQKPSRDICQRGTSLTIQCQVDSQVTMMFWYRQQPGQSLTLIATANQGSEATYESGFVIDKFPISRPNLTFSTLTVSNMSPEDSSIYLCSGEDGRGTEAFFGQGTRLTVV.

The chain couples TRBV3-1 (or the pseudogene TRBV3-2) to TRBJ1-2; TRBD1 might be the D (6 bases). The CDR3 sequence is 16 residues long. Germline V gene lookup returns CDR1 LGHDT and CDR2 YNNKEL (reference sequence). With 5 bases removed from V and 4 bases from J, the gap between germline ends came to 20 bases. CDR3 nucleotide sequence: TGTGCCAGCAGCGGGGGCCCGACCTTAGAATCCTATGGCTACACCTTC. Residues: CASSGGPTLESYGYTF.

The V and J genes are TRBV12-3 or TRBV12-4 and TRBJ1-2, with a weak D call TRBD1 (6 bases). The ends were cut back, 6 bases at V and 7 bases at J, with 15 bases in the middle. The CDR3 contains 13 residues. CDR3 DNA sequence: TGTGCCAGCAGCCCAACAGGGCGTGGTGGCTACACCTTC. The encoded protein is CASSPTGRGGYTF.

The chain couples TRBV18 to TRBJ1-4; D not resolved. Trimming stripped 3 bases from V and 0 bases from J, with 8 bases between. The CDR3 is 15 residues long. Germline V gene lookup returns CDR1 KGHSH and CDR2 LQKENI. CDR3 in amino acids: CASSPSETTNEKLFF. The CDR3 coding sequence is TGTGCCAGCTCACCCTCAGAAACAACTAATGAAAAACTGTTTTTT. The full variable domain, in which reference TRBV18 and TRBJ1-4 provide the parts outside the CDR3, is NAGVMQNPRHLVRRRGQEARLRCSPMKGHSHVYWYRQLPEEGLKFMVYLQKENIIDESGMPKERFSAEFPKEGPSILRIQQVVRGDSAAYFCASSPSETTNEKLFFGSGTQLSVL.

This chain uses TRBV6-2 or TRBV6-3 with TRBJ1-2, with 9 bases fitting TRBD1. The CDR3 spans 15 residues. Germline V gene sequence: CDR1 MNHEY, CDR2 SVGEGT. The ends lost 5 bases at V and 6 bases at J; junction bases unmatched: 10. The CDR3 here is CASSLLGGQGNGYTF. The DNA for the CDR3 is TGTGCCAGCAGTCTCCTAGGAGGACAGGGGAATGGCTACACCTTC.

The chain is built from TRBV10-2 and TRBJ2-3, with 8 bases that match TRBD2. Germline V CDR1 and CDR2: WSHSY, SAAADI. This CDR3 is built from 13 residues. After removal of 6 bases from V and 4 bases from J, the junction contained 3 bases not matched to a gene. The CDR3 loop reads CASRAGVADTQYF. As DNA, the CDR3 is TGCGCCAGCAGAGCGGGAGTTGCAGATACGCAGTATTTT.

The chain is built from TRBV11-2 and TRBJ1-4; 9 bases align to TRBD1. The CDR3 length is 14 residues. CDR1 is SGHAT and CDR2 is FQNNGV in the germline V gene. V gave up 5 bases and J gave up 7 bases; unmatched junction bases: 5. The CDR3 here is CASSPDRGSEKLFF. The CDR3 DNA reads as TGTGCCAGCAGCCCCGACAGGGGGAGTGAAAAACTGTTTTTT.

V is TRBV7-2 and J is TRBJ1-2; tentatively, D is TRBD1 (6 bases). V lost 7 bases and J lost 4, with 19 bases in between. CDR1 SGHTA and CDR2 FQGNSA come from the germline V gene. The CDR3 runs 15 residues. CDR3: CASTPRGSGVYGYTF. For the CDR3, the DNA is TGTGCCAGCACCCCTAGGGGGTCCGGGGTCTATGGCTACACCTTC.

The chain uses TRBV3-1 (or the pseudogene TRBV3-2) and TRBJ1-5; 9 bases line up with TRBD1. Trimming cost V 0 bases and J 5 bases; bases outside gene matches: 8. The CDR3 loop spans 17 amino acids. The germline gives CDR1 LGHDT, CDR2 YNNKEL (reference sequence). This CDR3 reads CASSQDKGTGNDQPQHF. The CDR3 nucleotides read TGTGCCAGCAGCCAAGATAAAGGGACAGGGAACGATCAGCCCCAGCATTTT.

The CDR3 nucleotides are TGCGCCAGCAGTCATCCTGGGCCGTCCAGTCCCACTGAAGAGACCCAGTACTTC. It yields the protein CASSHPGPSSPTEETQYF. The chain is built from TRBV23-1 and TRBJ2-5; D is uncertain. TRBV23-1 is recorded as an ORF, its role being uncertain. The V and J ends lost 3 bases and 3 bases respectively, with 23 bases between them. The length of the CDR3 is 18 residues.

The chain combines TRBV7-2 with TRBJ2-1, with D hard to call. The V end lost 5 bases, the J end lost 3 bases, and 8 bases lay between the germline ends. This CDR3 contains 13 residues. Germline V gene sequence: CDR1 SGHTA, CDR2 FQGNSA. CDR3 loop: CASSMEIYNEQFF. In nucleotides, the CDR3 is TGTGCCAGCAGCATGGAGATCTACAATGAGCAGTTCTTC.

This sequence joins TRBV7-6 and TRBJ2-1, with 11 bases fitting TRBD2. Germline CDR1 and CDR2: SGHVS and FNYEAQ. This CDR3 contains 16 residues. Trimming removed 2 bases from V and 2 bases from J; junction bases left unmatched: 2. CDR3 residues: CASSLISGRAYNEQFF. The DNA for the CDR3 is TGTGCCAGCAGCTTAATTAGCGGGAGGGCCTACAATGAGCAGTTCTTC.

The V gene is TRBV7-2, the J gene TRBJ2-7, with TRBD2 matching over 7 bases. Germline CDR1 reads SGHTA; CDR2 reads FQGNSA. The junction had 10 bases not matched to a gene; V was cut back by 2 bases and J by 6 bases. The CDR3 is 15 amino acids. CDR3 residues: CASSLILGGSGEQYF. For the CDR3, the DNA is TGTGCCAGCAGCTTAATTCTTGGCGGGAGTGGCGAGCAGTACTTC.

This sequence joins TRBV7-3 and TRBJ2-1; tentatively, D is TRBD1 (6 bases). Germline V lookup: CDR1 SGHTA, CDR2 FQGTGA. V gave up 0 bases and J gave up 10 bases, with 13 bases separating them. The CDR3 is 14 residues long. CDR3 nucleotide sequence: TGTGCCAGCAGCTTAACCGCAGGGGTTGACGAGCAGTTCTTC. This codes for CASSLTAGVDEQFF.

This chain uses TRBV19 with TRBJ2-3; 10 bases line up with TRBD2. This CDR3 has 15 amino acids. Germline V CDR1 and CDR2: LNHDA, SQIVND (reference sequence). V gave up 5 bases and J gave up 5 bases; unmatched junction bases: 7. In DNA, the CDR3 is TGTGCCAGTAGTCGGCTAGCGGGGGCCGTAGATACGCAGTATTTT. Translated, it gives CASSRLAGAVDTQYF.

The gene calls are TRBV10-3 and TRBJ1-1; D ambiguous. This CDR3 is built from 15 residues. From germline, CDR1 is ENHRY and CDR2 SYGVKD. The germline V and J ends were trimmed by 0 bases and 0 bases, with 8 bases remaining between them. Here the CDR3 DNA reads TGTGCCATCAGTGAGTCTCAGGTGATGAACACTGAAGCTTTCTTT. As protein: CAISESQVMNTEAFF.

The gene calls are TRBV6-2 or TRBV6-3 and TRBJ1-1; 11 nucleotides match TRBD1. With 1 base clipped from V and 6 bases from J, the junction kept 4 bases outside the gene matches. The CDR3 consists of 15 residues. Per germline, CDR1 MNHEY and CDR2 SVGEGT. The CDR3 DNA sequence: TGTGCCAGCAGTTACTTCTTGGACAGGGGGCCTGAAGCTTTCTTT. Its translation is CASSYFLDRGPEAFF.

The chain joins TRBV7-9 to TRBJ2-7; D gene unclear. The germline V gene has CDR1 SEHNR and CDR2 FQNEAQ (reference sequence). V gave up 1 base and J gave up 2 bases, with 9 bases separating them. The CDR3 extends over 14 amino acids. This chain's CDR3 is CASSLDNTPYEQYF. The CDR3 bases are TGTGCCAGCAGCTTAGATAACACCCCCTACGAGCAGTACTTC.

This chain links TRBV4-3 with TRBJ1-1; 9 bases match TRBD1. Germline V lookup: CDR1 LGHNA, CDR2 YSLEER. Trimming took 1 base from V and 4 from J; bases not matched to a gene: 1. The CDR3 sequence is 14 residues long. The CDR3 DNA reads TGCGCCAGCAGCCAAGTGGACAGGGGCACTGAAGCTTTCTTT. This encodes CASSQVDRGTEAFF.

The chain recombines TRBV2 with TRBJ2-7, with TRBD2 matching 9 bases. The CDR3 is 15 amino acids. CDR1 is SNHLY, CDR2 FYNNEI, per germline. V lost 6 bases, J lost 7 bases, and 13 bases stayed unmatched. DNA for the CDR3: TGTGCCAGCAGCAAGAAGCGGGAGGTAACGGGTGAGCAGTACTTC. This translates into CASSKKREVTGEQYF. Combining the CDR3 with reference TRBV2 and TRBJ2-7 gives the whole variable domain EPEVTQTPSHQVTQMGQEVILRCVPISNHLYFYWYRQILGQKVEFLVSFYNNEISEKSEIFDDQFSVERPDGSNFTLKIRSTKLEDSAMYFCASSKKREVTGEQYFGPGTRLTVT.

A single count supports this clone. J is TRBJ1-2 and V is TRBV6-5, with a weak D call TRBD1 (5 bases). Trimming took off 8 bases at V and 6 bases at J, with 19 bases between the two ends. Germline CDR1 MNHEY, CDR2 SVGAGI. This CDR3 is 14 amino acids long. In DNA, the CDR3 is TGTGCCAGCTCCCCGGACACCAGCCCGGATGGCTACACCTTC. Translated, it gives CASSPDTSPDGYTF.

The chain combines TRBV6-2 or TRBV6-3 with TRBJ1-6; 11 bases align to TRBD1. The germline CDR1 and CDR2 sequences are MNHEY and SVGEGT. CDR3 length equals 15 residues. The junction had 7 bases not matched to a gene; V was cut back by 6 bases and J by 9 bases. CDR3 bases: TGTGCCAGCAGCGATACCGGGACAGGGGGTTCACCCCTCCACTTT. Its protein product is CASSDTGTGGSPLHF.

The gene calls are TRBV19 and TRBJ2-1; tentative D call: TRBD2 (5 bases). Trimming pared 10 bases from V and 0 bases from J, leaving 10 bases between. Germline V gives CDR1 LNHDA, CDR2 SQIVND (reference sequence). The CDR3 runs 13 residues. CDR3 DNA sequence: TGTGCCACGAACGGGGACTCCTACAATGAGCAGTTCTTC. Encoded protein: CATNGDSYNEQFF.

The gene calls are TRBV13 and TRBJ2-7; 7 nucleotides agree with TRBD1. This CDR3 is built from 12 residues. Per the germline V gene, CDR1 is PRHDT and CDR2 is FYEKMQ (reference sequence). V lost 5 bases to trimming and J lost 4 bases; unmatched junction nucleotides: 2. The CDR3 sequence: CASSVQGYEQYF. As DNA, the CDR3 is TGTGCCAGCAGCGTACAGGGGTACGAGCAGTACTTC.

The CDR3 nucleotides read TGTGCCAGCAGCCAAGTTGAAGGGACAGGCTACACCTTC. As protein: CASSQVEGTGYTF. The V and J genes are TRBV3-1 (or the pseudogene TRBV3-2) and TRBJ1-2; possible D gene TRBD1, 6 bases. V lost 1 base and J lost 8, with 11 bases in between. The CDR3 has 13 amino acids. CDR1 is LGHDT, CDR2 YNNKEL, per germline (reference sequence).